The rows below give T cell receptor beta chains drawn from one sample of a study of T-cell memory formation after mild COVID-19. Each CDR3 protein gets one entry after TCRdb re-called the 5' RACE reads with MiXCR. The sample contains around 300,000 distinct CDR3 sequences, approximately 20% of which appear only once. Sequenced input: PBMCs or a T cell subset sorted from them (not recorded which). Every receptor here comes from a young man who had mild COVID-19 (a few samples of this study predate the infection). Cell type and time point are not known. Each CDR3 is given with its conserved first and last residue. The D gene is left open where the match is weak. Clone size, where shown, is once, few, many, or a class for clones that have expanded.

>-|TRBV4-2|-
CASSQVSGQREQPQHF
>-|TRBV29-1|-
CSVELVGSGGELFF
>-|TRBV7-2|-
CASSYDKNTEAFF
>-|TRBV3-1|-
CASSQGNLNQPQHF
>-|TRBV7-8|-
CASSLGAGFVQETQYF
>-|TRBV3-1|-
CASSRRGETSRLADTQYF
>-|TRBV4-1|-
CASSQGLYTYIQYF
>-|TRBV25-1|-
CASSDSESPLHF
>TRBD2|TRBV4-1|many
CASSQDHPASGAPKEFF
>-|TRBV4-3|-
CASSQDWSGGLTETQYF
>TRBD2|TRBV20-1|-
CSAPSGGAAGELFF
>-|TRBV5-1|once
CASATRTVNTEAFF
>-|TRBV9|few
CASSVGREQGSFGGYTF
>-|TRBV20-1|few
CSARDNNQPQHF
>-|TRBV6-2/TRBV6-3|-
CASSYFGSEAFF
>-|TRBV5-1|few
CASSLWGREVSTEAFF
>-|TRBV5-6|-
CASSLDSRPQHF
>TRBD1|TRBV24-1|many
CATQGAAGANVLTF
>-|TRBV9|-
CASSVEQGRTDTQYF
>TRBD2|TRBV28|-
CASSTGSGETYNEQFF
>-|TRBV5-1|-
CASSPGQDTDTQYF
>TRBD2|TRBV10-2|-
CASSSSGTSTQYF
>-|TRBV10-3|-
CAIAGRNLNTEAFF
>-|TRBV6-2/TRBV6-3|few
CASSYLDEQFF
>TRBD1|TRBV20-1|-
CSAGRDSSYEQYF
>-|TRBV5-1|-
CASSLALKLPDTQYF
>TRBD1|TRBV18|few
CASSIVGQGATEAFF
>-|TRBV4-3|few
CASSQEARGGGYTF
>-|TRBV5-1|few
CASRQGNEQFF
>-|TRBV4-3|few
CASSQEIGLESYTF
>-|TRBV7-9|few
CASSLAPVEKLFF